This entry describes one TCR beta chain. The data stem from a study of blood T cell repertoires in COVID-19. Study summary: From T cells, B-cell-depleted T cells, or PBMCs came the material, which was cDNA or gDNA.

Authors' analysis steps: Amplified reference gene primers provided the basis for estimating nucleated cell counts. The table came from immunoSEQ multiplex PCR; TCRdb's copy has only in-frame clones and leaves some out. That table supplies the V and J calls and clone size; D and trimming were determined from the DNA. The table lists about 350,000 clones, about 90% of them singletons. Trimming left V 2 bases short and J 3 bases short, with 8 bases between. CDR3 size: 13 residues. The V gene's germline CDR1 is SGHTA and CDR2 FQGNSA. The rearrangement links TRBV7-2 to TRBJ2-7, with no clear D. Sequencing was performed on PBMCs or T cells enriched from blood (not recorded which). This receptor was obtained from a woman between 25 and 40 years old who had been exposed to COVID-19. The CDR3 spells CASSLKHSYEQYF. CDR3 bases: TGTGCCAGCAGCTTAAAGCATAGCTACGAGCAGTACTTC.